A selection of T cell receptor beta chains follows, all from one sample in a study of T cells in Graves' hyperthyroidism and ophthalmopathy. TCRdb itself ran the multiplex PCR reads through MiXCR, one entry per CDR3 protein. The sample has 350,000 or so distinct CDR3 sequences, about a sixth seen once; the top ten hold 34%. Material for sequencing was blood. The source is a young woman with Graves' hyperthyroidism that later progressed to Graves' ophthalmopathy. CDR3s include the opening cysteine and the closing phenylalanine or tryptophan.

>TRBV27|TRBJ1-5
CATSGTAGGSNQPQHF
>TRBV6-1|TRBJ1-6
CASTLGGVDNSPLHF
>TRBV7-2|TRBJ2-5
CASSFSILETQYF
>TRBV28|TRBJ2-3
CASSLVPAPDTQYF
>TRBV29-1|TRBJ1-2
CSVAPDRAGYGYTF
>TRBV12-3/TRBV12-4|TRBJ1-6
CASTRSGENSPLHF
>TRBV6-5|TRBJ1-1
CASSYGTVAFF
>TRBV5-1|TRBJ1-5
CASSKGQGNQPQHF
>TRBV3-1|TRBJ2-3
CASSQEWGMGTDTQYF
>TRBV7-9|TRBJ2-7
CASSLNYVYQREGVDEQYF
>TRBV12-3/TRBV12-4|TRBJ2-6
CATNRGAGANVLTF
>TRBV20-1|TRBJ2-7
CSANGGIYYEQYF
>TRBV7-9|TRBJ1-1
CASSLGVTRGTEAFF
>TRBV2|TRBJ2-7
CASSSLANGEYEQYF
>TRBV3-1|TRBJ1-2
CASSQERQGLNYGYTF
>TRBV27|TRBJ2-2
CASSLEGAFSNTGELFF
>TRBV5-1|TRBJ2-7
CASSLNRALGYEQYF
>TRBV12-3/TRBV12-4|TRBJ1-1
CASGSGGAEAFF
>TRBV28|TRBJ2-3
CASSQISQRRADTQYF
>TRBV6-1|TRBJ1-6
CASRGGQHNSPLHF
>TRBV6-1|TRBJ2-1
CASRYNEQFF
>TRBV20-1|TRBJ2-1
CSAPDLGASSYNEQFF
>TRBV7-8|TRBJ1-1
CASSLSGARTEAFF
>TRBV27|TRBJ2-7
CASSPGTGFGQYF
>TRBV29-1|TRBJ1-1
CSVVQENTEAFF